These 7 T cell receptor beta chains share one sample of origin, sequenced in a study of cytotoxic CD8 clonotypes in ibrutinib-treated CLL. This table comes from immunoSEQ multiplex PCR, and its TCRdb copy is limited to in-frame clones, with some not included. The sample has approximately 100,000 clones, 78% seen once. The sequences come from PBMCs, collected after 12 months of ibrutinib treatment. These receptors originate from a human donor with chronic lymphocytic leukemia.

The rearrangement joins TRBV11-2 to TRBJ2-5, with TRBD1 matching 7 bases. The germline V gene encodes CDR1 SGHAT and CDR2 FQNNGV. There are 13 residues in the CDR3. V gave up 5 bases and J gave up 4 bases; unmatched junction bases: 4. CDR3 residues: CASSPYRGETQYF. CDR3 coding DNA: TGTGCCAGCAGCCCGTACAGGGGAGAGACCCAGTACTTC.

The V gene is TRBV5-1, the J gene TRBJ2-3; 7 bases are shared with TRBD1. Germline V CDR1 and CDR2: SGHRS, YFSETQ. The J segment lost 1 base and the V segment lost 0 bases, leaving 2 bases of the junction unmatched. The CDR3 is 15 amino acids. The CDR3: CASSLGDRGTDTQYF. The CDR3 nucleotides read TGCGCCAGCAGCTTGGGAGACAGGGGCACAGATACGCAGTATTTT.

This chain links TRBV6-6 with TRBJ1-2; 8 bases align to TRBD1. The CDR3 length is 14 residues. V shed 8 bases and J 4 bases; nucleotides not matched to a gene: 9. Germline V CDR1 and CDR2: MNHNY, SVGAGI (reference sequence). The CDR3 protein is CASSLGQGTYGYTF. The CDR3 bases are TGTGCCAGCTCTTTAGGACAGGGAACCTATGGCTACACCTTC.

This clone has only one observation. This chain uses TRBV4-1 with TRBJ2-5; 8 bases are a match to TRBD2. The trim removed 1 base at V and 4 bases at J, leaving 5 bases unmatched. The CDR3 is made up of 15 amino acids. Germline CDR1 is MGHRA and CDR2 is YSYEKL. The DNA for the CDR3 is TGCGCCAGCAGCCAAGCGGCGGGGGGCAGAGAGACCCAGTACTTC. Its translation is CASSQAAGGRETQYF.

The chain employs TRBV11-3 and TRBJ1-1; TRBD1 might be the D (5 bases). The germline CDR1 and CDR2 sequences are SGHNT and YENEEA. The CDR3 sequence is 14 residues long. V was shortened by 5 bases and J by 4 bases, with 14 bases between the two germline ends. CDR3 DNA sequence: TGTGCCAGCAGCCAACCCTCGAGGGGCACTGAAGCTTTCTTT. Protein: CASSQPSRGTEAFF. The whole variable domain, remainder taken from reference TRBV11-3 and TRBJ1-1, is EAGVVQSPRYKIIEKKQPVAFWCNPISGHNTLYWYLQNLGQGPELLIRYENEEAVDDSQLPKDRFSAERLKGVDSTLKIQPAELGDSAVYLCASSQPSRGTEAFFGQGTRLTVV.

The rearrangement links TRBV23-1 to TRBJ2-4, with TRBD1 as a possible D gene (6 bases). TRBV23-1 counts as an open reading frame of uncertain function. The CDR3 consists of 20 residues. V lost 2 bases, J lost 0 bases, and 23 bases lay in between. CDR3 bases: TGCGCCAGCAGTCAACTCTCCCCTCCGGTGGGACACCTAGCCAAAAACATTCAGTACTTC. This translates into CASSQLSPPVGHLAKNIQYF.

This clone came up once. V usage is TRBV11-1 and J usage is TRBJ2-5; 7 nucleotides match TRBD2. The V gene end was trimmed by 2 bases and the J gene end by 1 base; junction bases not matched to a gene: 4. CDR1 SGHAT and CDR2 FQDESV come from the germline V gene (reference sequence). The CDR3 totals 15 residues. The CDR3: CASSLLAGAQETQYF. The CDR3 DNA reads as TGTGCCAGCAGCTTACTCGCGGGAGCCCAAGAGACCCAGTACTTC.